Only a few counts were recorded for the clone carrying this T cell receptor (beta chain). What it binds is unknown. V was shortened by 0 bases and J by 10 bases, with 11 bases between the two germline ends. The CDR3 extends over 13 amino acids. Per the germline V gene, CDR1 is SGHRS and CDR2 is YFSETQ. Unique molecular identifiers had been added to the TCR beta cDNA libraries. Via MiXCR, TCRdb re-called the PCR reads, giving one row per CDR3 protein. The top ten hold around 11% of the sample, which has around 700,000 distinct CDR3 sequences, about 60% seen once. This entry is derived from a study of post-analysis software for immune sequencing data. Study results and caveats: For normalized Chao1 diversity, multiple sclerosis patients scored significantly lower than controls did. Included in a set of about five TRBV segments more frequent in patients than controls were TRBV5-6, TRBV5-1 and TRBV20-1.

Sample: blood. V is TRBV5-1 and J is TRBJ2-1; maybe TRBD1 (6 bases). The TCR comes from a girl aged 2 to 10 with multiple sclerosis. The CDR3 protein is CASSLDRGHEQFF. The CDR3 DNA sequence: TGCGCCAGCAGCTTGGACCGGGGACACGAGCAGTTCTTC.